This TCR beta chain is from a study of T cells in Graves' hyperthyroidism and ophthalmopathy. This clonotype was recorded at least ten times. The target antigen is unknown. The CDR3 loop spans 12 amino acids. Germline lookup yields CDR1 DFQATT and CDR2 SNEGSKA (reference sequence). V was cut by 1 base and J by 6 bases, with 10 bases left in between. General study findings and limits: Blood also held most thyroid clonotypes expanded beyond 0.001. Ophthalmopathy was model-predicted a median about 6.9 months pre-onset.

Uncontrolled infection, other autoimmune disease, pregnancy or lactation disqualified patients from enrolment. Diagnoses rested on clinical symptoms, serum thyroxine and TRAb, thyroid ultrasound and orbital computed tomography. TCR beta CDR3 regions were amplified from RNA. The TCR CDR3 first-round RT-PCR relied on the HTBI primer set. TCRdb used MiXCR to reprocess the multiplex PCR reads, holding one entry per CDR3 protein. The data hold about 290,000 distinct CDR3 sequences, with roughly 14% observed a single time. The chain joins TRBV20-1 to TRBJ2-7; D ambiguous. Material: blood. This receptor was obtained from a woman under 40 with Graves' hyperthyroidism that later progressed to Graves' ophthalmopathy. The CDR3: CSARADLGEQYF. CDR3 sequence (DNA): TGCAGTGCTAGAGCAGACTTAGGCGAGCAGTACTTC.